One sample yielded the 30 T cell receptor beta chains listed below, sequenced in a study of shared clonotypes between healthy human individuals. Repertoires were generated with immunoSEQ multiplex PCR, while TCRdb's copy carries only in-frame clones and drops some. The repertoire includes about 2,500,000 clones, just over 90% of them detected once, and 0.11% to 0.15% sits in the top ten. The sequenced sample was naive CD4+ T cells sorted from blood. Subset meaning: CD45RA+ positively selected. The receptors shown here come from a man between 18 and 35 years old in good health.

The rearrangement joins TRBV4-1 to TRBJ2-3; perhaps TRBD2 as D (7 bases). V dropped 0 bases and J dropped 2 bases, with 15 bases sitting between them. Per germline, CDR1 MGHRA and CDR2 YSYEKL. The CDR3 consists of 17 residues. DNA for the CDR3: TGCGCCAGCAGCCAAGATCCCGGGGGGCGAACCACAGATACGCAGTATTTT. This gives the protein CASSQDPGGRTTDTQYF.

This clone has just one count. The CDR3 spells CASSYIGGDRDEQFF. The CDR3 bases are TGTGCCAGCAGTTACATAGGGGGGGATAGGGATGAGCAGTTCTTC. This chain uses TRBV6-5 with TRBJ2-1; tentatively, D is TRBD2 (7 bases). V lost 2 bases and J lost 8, with 16 bases in between. CDR1 and CDR2 from the germline V gene are MNHEY and SVGAGI. The CDR3 covers 15 residues.

V is TRBV27 and J is TRBJ1-2; TRBD1 agrees at 7 bases. Germline CDR1 is MNHEY and CDR2 is SMNVEV (reference sequence). V trimming: 5 bases; J trimming: 8 bases; junction bases outside the gene matches: 8. This CDR3 has 13 amino acids. The CDR3 sequence is CASSERQGSGYTF. CDR3 nucleotides: TGTGCCAGCAGTGAGCGACAGGGTAGCGGCTACACCTTC.

The chain carries TRBV6-1 and TRBJ2-7; 8 nucleotides agree with TRBD1. The CDR3 runs 13 residues. CDR1 is MNHNS, CDR2 SASEGT, per germline. Germline trimming cut 4 bases from V and 4 bases from J; bases unmatched to any gene: 3. CDR3: CASSGTGWYEQYF. DNA of the CDR3: TGTGCCAGCAGTGGGACAGGGTGGTACGAGCAGTACTTC.

V usage is TRBV28 and J usage is TRBJ1-1, with D tentatively TRBD1 (6 bases). Germline V gene lookup returns CDR1 MDHEN and CDR2 SYDVKM. The CDR3 covers 15 residues. Between the trimmed V and J ends, which lost 5 bases and 1 base, there was a span of 14 bases. The CDR3 is CASSTQEGGNTEAFF. The CDR3 DNA reads TGTGCCAGCAGTACGCAGGAGGGGGGGAACACTGAAGCTTTCTTT. The full variable domain, completed using reference TRBV28 and TRBJ1-1, is DVKVTQSSRYLVKRTGEKVFLECVQDMDHENMFWYRQDPGLGLRLIYFSYDVKMKEKGDIPEGYSVSREKKERFSLILESASTNQTSMYLCASSTQEGGNTEAFFGQGTRLTVV.

V gene TRBV18 combines with J gene TRBJ2-5; D is uncertain. Germline values: CDR1 KGHSH, CDR2 LQKENI. This CDR3 has 12 amino acids. V lost 4 bases and J 5 bases, leaving 8 bases between the germline ends. This chain's CDR3 is CASSRVWETQYF. CDR3 DNA sequence: TGTGCCAGCTCACGCGTGTGGGAGACCCAGTACTTC.

J is TRBJ2-5 and V is TRBV29-1, with 8 bases aligning to TRBD1. The germline V gene has CDR1 SQVTM and CDR2 ANQGSEA. There are 11 residues in the CDR3. V dropped 7 bases and J dropped 4; count of bases not matched to a gene: 2. The CDR3 DNA reads as TGCAGCGCCGGGACAGGAGAGACCCAGTACTTC. Translation gives CSAGTGETQYF.

This rearrangement joins TRBV19 to TRBJ2-1, with D uncertain. The germline V gene has CDR1 LNHDA and CDR2 SQIVND (reference sequence). The CDR3 has 13 amino acids. V gave up 5 bases and J gave up 9 bases, with 14 bases separating them. This CDR3 is CASSLGTWGEQFF. Written as DNA, the CDR3 is TGTGCCAGTAGTTTGGGTACCTGGGGTGAGCAGTTCTTC. Supplemented by reference TRBV19 and TRBJ2-1, the full variable domain reads DGGITQSPKYLFRKEGQNVTLSCEQNLNHDAMYWYRQDPGQGLRLIYYSQIVNDFQKGDIAEGYSVSREKKESFPLTVTSAQKNPTAFYLCASSLGTWGEQFFGPGTRLTVL.

This clone has only one observation. The identical CDR3 is also encoded by other nucleotide sequences in the sample. The gene calls are TRBV5-4 and TRBJ2-5; D may be TRBD1 (5 bases). The CDR3 sequence is 13 residues long. Germline assignment: CDR1 SGHNT and CDR2 YYREEE (reference sequence). The V and J ends lost 2 bases and 1 base respectively, with 6 bases between them. CDR3 coding DNA: TGTGCCAGCAGCTTAGGGGCCCAAGAGACCCAGTACTTC. Translation: CASSLGAQETQYF.

The CDR3 is CASSRELATNEKLFF. In nucleotides, the CDR3 is TGTGCCAGCAGCCGAGAGCTTGCAACTAATGAAAAACTGTTTTTT. This sequence joins TRBV4-2 and TRBJ1-4; D not certain. The V end lost 4 bases, the J end lost 0 bases, and 9 bases lay between the germline ends. Germline CDR1 reads LGHNA; CDR2 reads YNFKEQ. This CDR3 region has 15 residues.

The V call is TRBV19, the J call TRBJ2-2; D might be TRBD2 (6 bases). Germline CDR1 and CDR2: LNHDA and SQIVND (reference sequence). The CDR3 sequence is 15 residues long. The germline V and J ends were trimmed by 5 bases and 1 base, with 11 bases remaining between them. CDR3 in amino acids: CASSRGSRNTGELFF. The CDR3 nucleotides read TGTGCCAGTAGTCGGGGGAGCCGGAACACCGGGGAGCTGTTTTTT.

The rearrangement links TRBV10-1 to TRBJ2-1, with D perhaps matching TRBD2 (5 bases). Germline CDR1 is WNHNN and CDR2 is SYGVQD (reference sequence). The ends were cut back, 0 bases at V and 8 bases at J, with 11 bases in the middle. This CDR3 is built from 14 residues. The CDR3 DNA sequence: TGCGCCAGCAGTGAGTCGGGAGTCCTTCATGAGCAGTTCTTC. This codes for CASSESGVLHEQFF.

This clone was counted between two and nine times. The chain recombines TRBV28 with TRBJ2-1; 13 bases match TRBD2. This CDR3 has 15 residues. The germline V gene has CDR1 MDHEN and CDR2 SYDVKM. With 6 bases clipped from V and 9 bases from J, the junction kept 8 bases outside the gene matches. CDR3 coding DNA: TGTGCCAGCAGCTCCGGGACTAGCGGGAATGGTGAGCAGTTCTTC. Amino acids: CASSSGTSGNGEQFF.

Remarks on this clone: Other nucleotide sequences in the sample specify the same CDR3. The genes are TRBV5-1 and TRBJ1-1; tentative D call: TRBD1 (5 bases). The V end lost 1 base, the J end lost 1 base, and 8 bases lay between the germline ends. The CDR3 is 14 residues long. Germline CDR1 and CDR2: SGHRS and YFSETQ. The CDR3 DNA is TGCGCCAGCAGCTTGAAAGGGGAGAACACTGAAGCTTTCTTT. Encoded protein: CASSLKGENTEAFF. Full variable domain (rest looked up from reference TRBV5-1 and TRBJ1-1): KAGVTQTPRYLIKTRGQQVTLSCSPISGHRSVSWYQQTPGQGLQFLFEYFSETQRNKGNFPGRFSGRQFSNSRSEMNVSTLELGDSALYLCASSLKGENTEAFFGQGTRLTVV.

The chain carries TRBV30 and TRBJ1-4; D may be TRBD1 (5 bases). Germline V CDR1 and CDR2: GTSNPN, SVGIG (reference sequence). V was trimmed by 1 base and J by 4 bases, leaving 16 bases between them. This CDR3 spans 16 amino acids. In DNA form, the CDR3 reads TGTGCCTGGAGTGCCCAGGGATACAGCGGTAATGAAAAACTGTTTTTT. As protein: CAWSAQGYSGNEKLFF.

About this clone: The sample has other DNA sequences that encode this CDR3 too. V usage is TRBV4-3 and J usage is TRBJ2-1; unclear D gene. Germline CDR1 reads LGHNA; CDR2 reads YSLEER. The V end was cut by 0 bases, the J end by 1 base, with 1 base between. The CDR3 covers 13 residues. CDR3 protein: CASSQESYNEQFF. The CDR3 nucleotides are TGCGCCAGCAGCCAAGAATCCTACAATGAGCAGTTCTTC.

V and J are TRBV7-9 and TRBJ1-4; perhaps TRBD1 as D (5 bases). V was shortened by 0 bases and J by 0 bases, with 17 bases between the two germline ends. CDR1 is SEHNR, CDR2 FQNEAQ, per germline (reference sequence). CDR3 size: 19 residues. CDR3 bases: TGTGCCAGCAGCTTAGCGTTTCCCTGGACGGGGGCAACTAATGAAAAACTGTTTTTT. Its translation is CASSLAFPWTGATNEKLFF.

This chain connects TRBV16 to TRBJ1-2; 8 bases are shared with TRBD1. V lost 3 bases, J lost 6 bases, and 9 bases stayed unmatched. This CDR3 is 15 amino acids long. Germline loops: CDR1 KGHSY, CDR2 FQNENV. The CDR3 sequence: CASSHLRQGKHGYTF. The CDR3, as DNA: TGTGCCAGCAGCCATCTAAGACAGGGGAAGCATGGCTACACCTTC.

In DNA, the CDR3 is TGTGCCAGCAGCTTATTGCCGAGCTCCTACAATGAGCAGTTCTTC. Amino acid sequence: CASSLLPSSYNEQFF. V usage is TRBV7-2 and J usage is TRBJ2-1; no reliable D call. CDR1 is SGHTA, CDR2 FQGNSA, per germline. V lost 2 bases and J 0 bases, leaving 8 bases between the germline ends. The CDR3 is 15 residues long.

Comment on this clone: This CDR3 is also generated by other DNA sequences in the sample. The V gene is TRBV10-3, the J gene TRBJ2-5, with TRBD1 as a possible D gene (7 bases). The CDR3 runs 13 residues. CDR1 and CDR2 from the germline V gene are ENHRY and SYGVKD. V lost 4 bases to trimming and J lost 5 bases, with 11 bases between them. CDR3 DNA: TGTGCCATCAGTGGAGCAGGGGGGGAGACCCAGTACTTC. Translation: CAISGAGGETQYF.

The chain has TRBV28 and TRBJ2-1; D is possibly TRBD1 or TRBD2 (6 bases each). Germline CDR1 is MDHEN and CDR2 is SYDVKM. The CDR3 extends over 15 amino acids. V gave up 1 base and J gave up 4 bases, with 11 bases separating them. The CDR3 DNA reads as TGTGCCAGCAGTTTATACGGGGGCCCGTACAATGAGCAGTTCTTC. This translates into CASSLYGGPYNEQFF. Filled out from reference TRBV28 and TRBJ2-1, the complete variable domain reads DVKVTQSSRYLVKRTGEKVFLECVQDMDHENMFWYRQDPGLGLRLIYFSYDVKMKEKGDIPEGYSVSREKKERFSLILESASTNQTSMYLCASSLYGGPYNEQFFGPGTRLTVL.

The chain combines TRBV18 with TRBJ2-7; TRBD1 might be the D (6 bases). Germline V gene lookup returns CDR1 KGHSH and CDR2 LQKENI. The V gene lost 3 bases and the J gene lost 3 bases, with 15 bases spanning the gap. The CDR3 is 15 residues long. The CDR3 coding sequence is TGTGCCAGCTCACCCTACCGACAGGCCCTCTACGAGCAGTACTTC. Translating gives CASSPYRQALYEQYF.

The V call is TRBV28, the J call TRBJ2-3, with TRBD2 identical over 7 bases. The V gene end was trimmed by 2 bases and the J gene end by 1 base; junction bases not matched to a gene: 3. From germline, CDR1 is MDHEN and CDR2 SYDVKM. This CDR3 is 15 amino acids long. The CDR3 DNA reads TGTGCCAGCAGTTTAGCGGGGGAAGGCACAGATACGCAGTATTTT. Translation gives CASSLAGEGTDTQYF.

This chain uses TRBV9 with TRBJ2-3; D remains ambiguous. From germline, CDR1 is SGDLS and CDR2 YYNGEE. The V gene lost 4 bases and the J gene lost 1 base, with 16 bases spanning the gap. The CDR3 runs to 16 residues. The CDR3 sequence is CASSPPWGFGTDTQYF. The CDR3, as DNA: TGTGCCAGCAGCCCCCCGTGGGGTTTCGGCACAGATACGCAGTATTTT. The variable domain in full, completed from reference TRBV9 and TRBJ2-3, reads DSGVTQTPKHLITATGQRVTLRCSPRSGDLSVYWYQQSLDQGLQFLIQYYNGEERAKGNILERFSAQQFPDLHSELNLSSLELGDSALYFCASSPPWGFGTDTQYFGPGTRLTVL.

The chain has TRBV6-6 and TRBJ1-5, with unresolved D. Germline assignment: CDR1 MNHNY and CDR2 SVGAGI (reference sequence). Trimming stripped 0 bases from V and 9 bases from J, with 15 bases between. This CDR3 is 15 amino acids long. The CDR3 is CASSYSDPREGPQHF. CDR3 bases: TGTGCCAGCAGTTACTCGGACCCCCGGGAGGGGCCCCAGCATTTT.

The chain couples TRBV19 to TRBJ2-1, with 8 positions matching TRBD2. The germline V gene encodes CDR1 LNHDA and CDR2 SQIVND (reference sequence). This CDR3 spans 17 amino acids. V lost 3 bases and J lost 3; bases outside the gene matches: 10. DNA for the CDR3: TGTGCCAGTAGTATTGCTAGTAGCGGGGCGCACTACAATGAGCAGTTCTTC. Amino acids: CASSIASSGAHYNEQFF.

Note on this clone: The sample contains more than one DNA sequence encoding this CDR3. The chain joins TRBV18 to TRBJ1-1; TRBD1 aligns across 7 bases. The V gene's germline CDR1 is KGHSH and CDR2 LQKENI. The CDR3 spans 15 residues. V trimming: 3 bases; J trimming: 0 bases; junction bases outside the gene matches: 4. CDR3 in amino acids: CASSPLTGVNTEAFF. CDR3 in DNA: TGTGCCAGCTCACCTTTAACAGGGGTGAACACTGAAGCTTTCTTT.

The chain carries TRBV6-5 and TRBJ1-3; TRBD1 is a possible D gene (6 bases). The CDR3 covers 13 residues. Per the germline V gene, CDR1 is MNHEY and CDR2 is SVGAGI. Trimming took 6 bases from V and 2 from J, leaving 8 bases between them. The CDR3 loop is CASREGAGNTIYF. The CDR3 DNA reads TGTGCCAGCAGAGAGGGGGCTGGAAACACCATATATTTT.

The CDR3 sequence is CASSRLTAGGAGYTF. CDR3 in DNA: TGCGCCAGCAGCCGATTGACCGCCGGGGGCGCCGGCTACACCTTC. The chain uses TRBV4-3 and TRBJ1-2; D may be TRBD1 (6 bases). Per germline, CDR1 LGHNA and CDR2 YSLEER. The CDR3 has 15 amino acids. V was pared by 4 bases and J by 8 bases, with 20 bases between.

This CDR3 is CASRSPGGYEQYF. The DNA for the CDR3 is TGTGCCAGCAGGTCCCCGGGGGGGTACGAGCAGTACTTC. This chain uses TRBV6-6 with TRBJ2-7, with 8 nucleotides matching TRBD2. CDR3 length: 13 amino acids. CDR1 MNHNY and CDR2 SVGAGI come from the germline V gene (reference sequence). J was trimmed by 4 bases and V by 6 bases; bases with no gene match: 5.